The 30 T cell receptor beta chains listed next were all sequenced from one sample in a study of blood T cell repertoires in COVID-19. The repertoire was sequenced with immunoSEQ multiplex PCR; TCRdb's copy has only in-frame clones and lacks some. Of around 480,000 clones in the sample, about nine tenths were seen once. Sequenced input: PBMCs or T cells enriched from blood (not recorded which). The receptors were gathered from a woman aged 18-29 years who had recovered from COVID-19.

The chain combines TRBV7-3 with TRBJ1-6, with a weak D call TRBD1 (5 bases). Between the trimmed V and J ends, which lost 0 bases and 7 bases, there was a span of 19 bases. Germline V gives CDR1 SGHTA, CDR2 FQGTGA. The CDR3 is made up of 18 amino acids. CDR3 nucleotide sequence: TGTGCCAGCAGCTTAACGGGAGGCACCGGGGGACCCAATTCACCCCTCCACTTT. Translating gives CASSLTGGTGGPNSPLHF.

The V and J genes are TRBV3-1 (or the pseudogene TRBV3-2) and TRBJ2-3; 8 bases are shared with TRBD2. The V gene's germline CDR1 is LGHDT and CDR2 YNNKEL (reference sequence). Losses at the gene ends were 0 bases for V and 3 bases for J; bases not matched to a gene: 14. CDR3 length: 19 amino acids. The CDR3 DNA follows: TGTGCCAGCAGCCAAGAGGATTTGGTACCGGGACTAGTAACAGATACGCAGTATTTT. Amino acids: CASSQEDLVPGLVTDTQYF.

The chain combines TRBV7-2 with TRBJ2-1; 12 bases are shared with TRBD2. The CDR3 extends over 15 amino acids. CDR1 and CDR2 (germline): SGHTA, FQGNSA. Trimming removed 2 bases from V and 7 bases from J; junction bases left unmatched: 3. The CDR3 nucleotides are TGTGCCAGCAGCTTACCGGGACTAGCGGGTAATGAGCAGTTCTTC. It yields the protein CASSLPGLAGNEQFF.

J is TRBJ2-5 and V is TRBV11-3, with 8 bases aligning to TRBD1. Trimming at V came to 2 bases and at J to 4 bases, leaving 6 bases not matched to a gene. The CDR3 extends over 15 amino acids. Germline CDR1 SGHNT, CDR2 YENEEA. The CDR3 DNA is TGTGCCAGCAGCTTAACGACAGGGGCCTTAGAGACCCAGTACTTC. Protein product: CASSLTTGALETQYF.

The chain is built from TRBV3-1 (or the pseudogene TRBV3-2) and TRBJ1-2; D remains unclear. V was clipped by 4 bases and J by 3 bases, with 12 bases between them. Germline assignment: CDR1 LGHDT and CDR2 YNNKEL (reference sequence). The CDR3 runs to 14 residues. The CDR3 DNA reads as TGTGCCAGCAGCCCTTTGGGCGCCTACTATGGCTACACCTTC. Protein: CASSPLGAYYGYTF.

The chain joins TRBV6-4 to TRBJ1-3, with 7 bases matching TRBD1. V lost 3 bases to trimming and J lost 4 bases; unmatched junction nucleotides: 6. The CDR3 loop spans 15 amino acids. Germline CDR1 reads MRHNA; CDR2 reads SNTAGT. The CDR3 coding sequence is TGTGCCAGCAGTGAACAACAGGGGATCGGAAACACCATATATTTT. As protein: CASSEQQGIGNTIYF.

This clone was seen just once. CDR3 sequence reads: CASSLGLAEGNEQFF. CDR3 sequence (DNA): TGTGCCAGCAGCTTAGGCCTAGCGGAAGGCAATGAGCAGTTCTTC. This chain connects TRBV11-2 to TRBJ2-1, with 7 bases that match TRBD2. V was pared by 1 base and J by 6 bases, with 6 bases of the junction left unmatched. Germline lookup yields CDR1 SGHAT and CDR2 FQNNGV. This CDR3 is 15 amino acids long. Together with reference TRBV11-2 and TRBJ2-1, the CDR3 gives the full variable domain: EAGVAQSPRYKIIEKRQSVAFWCNPISGHATLYWYQQILGQGPKLLIQFQNNGVVDDSQLPKDRFSAERLKGVDSTLKIQPAKLEDSAVYLCASSLGLAEGNEQFFGPGTRLTVL.

The V gene is TRBV4-1, the J gene TRBJ2-2, with a tentative D call TRBD1 (8 bases). Germline lookup yields CDR1 MGHRA and CDR2 YSYEKL. The CDR3 loop spans 14 amino acids. Trimming cost V 2 bases and J 6 bases, with 10 bases left between them. The CDR3 region is CASSQTGGAGELFF. The CDR3 bases are TGCGCCAGCAGCCAAACAGGGGGGGCCGGGGAGCTGTTTTTT.

J is TRBJ1-1 and V is TRBV6-5, with 9 positions matching TRBD1. CDR3 length equals 12 residues. Germline assignment: CDR1 MNHEY and CDR2 SVGAGI. V gave up 6 bases and J gave up 10 bases; unmatched junction bases: 6. The CDR3 sequence is CASRGTGSGAFF. For the CDR3, the DNA is TGTGCCAGCAGAGGGACAGGGTCAGGAGCTTTCTTT.

The rearrangement uses TRBV29-1 and TRBJ1-1, with TRBD1 matching 7 bases. Per germline, CDR1 SQVTM and CDR2 ANQGSEA. This CDR3 has 13 amino acids. Losses at the gene ends were 7 bases for V and 11 bases for J; bases not matched to a gene: 16. The CDR3 reads CSASTGQGSEAFF. The CDR3, as DNA: TGCAGCGCCTCGACAGGGCAGGGATCCGAGGCTTTCTTT.

V and J are TRBV30 and TRBJ2-5; D not certain. The CDR3 contains 13 residues. V lost 7 bases to trimming and J lost 2 bases, with 14 bases between them. The V gene's germline CDR1 is GTSNPN and CDR2 SVGIG (reference sequence). CDR3 in amino acids: CASSRRSQETQYF. Written as DNA, the CDR3 is TGTGCCTCGTCTAGGAGATCTCAAGAGACCCAGTACTTC.

Details on this clone: The sample holds other DNA sequences that translate to the same CDR3. The V and J genes are TRBV19 and TRBJ1-1, with TRBD1 matching over 8 bases. V was pared by 1 base and J by 3 bases, with 4 bases of the junction left unmatched. This CDR3 has 15 amino acids. Germline V gene data show CDR1 as LNHDA and CDR2 as SQIVND (reference sequence). The DNA of the CDR3 is TGTGCCAGTAGTATAGGACAGGGGCGAGACACTGAAGCTTTCTTT. It codes for CASSIGQGRDTEAFF. Complete variable domain (other parts from reference TRBV19 and TRBJ1-1): DGGITQSPKYLFRKEGQNVTLSCEQNLNHDAMYWYRQDPGQGLRLIYYSQIVNDFQKGDIAEGYSVSREKKESFPLTVTSAQKNPTAFYLCASSIGQGRDTEAFFGQGTRLTVV.

This clone came up once. The rearrangement links TRBV30 to TRBJ2-7; possible D gene TRBD2, 7 bases. The V end lost 2 bases, the J end lost 4 bases, and 12 bases lay between the germline ends. The germline V gene has CDR1 GTSNPN and CDR2 SVGIG (reference sequence). The CDR3 length is 13 residues. CDR3 in DNA: TGTGCCTGGAGTCAAGGGGGGGGATACGAGCAGTACTTC. Protein: CAWSQGGGYEQYF.

This sequence joins TRBV27 and TRBJ2-5; TRBD1 matches at 10 bases. CDR3 length equals 16 residues. Germline assignment: CDR1 MNHEY and CDR2 SMNVEV (reference sequence). The V and J ends lost 5 bases and 2 bases, in that order; junction bases with no gene match: 8. The CDR3 DNA is TGTGCCAGCAGTCTAAACCGGGACAGGGGACAAGAGACCCAGTACTTC. Translation: CASSLNRDRGQETQYF.

This clone was recorded a few times. This rearrangement joins TRBV25-1 to TRBJ1-2, with D possibly being TRBD1 (6 bases). Germline V gene lookup returns CDR1 MGHDK and CDR2 SYGVNS. There are 16 residues in the CDR3. V lost 7 bases and J 3 bases, leaving 21 bases between the germline ends. The CDR3 DNA is TGTGCCAGCAAGGGCCGAAGAATACAGGGCGACTATGGCTACACCTTC. Residues: CASKGRRIQGDYGYTF.

The chain uses TRBV7-9 and TRBJ1-1; 7 bases are a match to TRBD1. The V and J ends lost 2 bases and 0 bases, in that order; junction bases with no gene match: 0. The CDR3 consists of 14 residues. The germline CDR1 and CDR2 sequences are SEHNR and FQNEAQ (reference sequence). CDR3 amino acids: CASSLTGVNTEAFF. In DNA, the CDR3 is TGTGCCAGCAGCTTAACAGGGGTGAACACTGAAGCTTTCTTT.

This clone was recorded once. The rearrangement joins TRBV5-1 to TRBJ2-1; 15 bases match TRBD2. This CDR3 is built from 14 residues. The germline CDR1 and CDR2 sequences are SGHRS and YFSETQ. The J segment lost 15 bases and the V segment lost 1 base, leaving 5 bases of the junction unmatched. The CDR3 here is CASSLTGLAGGRFF. The CDR3 DNA reads as TGCGCCAGCAGCTTGACGGGACTAGCGGGGGGTAGGTTCTTC.

The chain couples TRBV7-9 to TRBJ2-3; 12 bases line up with TRBD2. This CDR3 has 16 amino acids. V lost 3 bases to trimming and J lost 5 bases; unmatched junction nucleotides: 6. Germline loops: CDR1 SEHNR, CDR2 FQNEAQ (reference sequence). The CDR3 nucleotides read TGTGCCAGCAGCTTCCCTAGCGGGGGGGCAGAAGATACGCAGTATTTT. Its protein is CASSFPSGGAEDTQYF.

The rearrangement links TRBV2 to TRBJ1-3; the match to TRBD1 covers 7 bases. The CDR3 has 17 residues. The junction had 14 bases not matched to a gene; V was cut back by 6 bases and J by 3 bases. Germline V gives CDR1 SNHLY, CDR2 FYNNEI. The CDR3 sequence is CASRAPQTGLVGNTIYF. For the CDR3, the DNA is TGTGCCAGCAGAGCACCCCAGACAGGGCTGGTTGGAAACACCATATATTTT. Together with reference TRBV2 and TRBJ1-3, the CDR3 gives the full variable domain: EPEVTQTPSHQVTQMGQEVILRCVPISNHLYFYWYRQILGQKVEFLVSFYNNEISEKSEIFDDQFSVERPDGSNFTLKIRSTKLEDSAMYFCASRAPQTGLVGNTIYFGEGSWLTVV.

The chain is built from TRBV27 and TRBJ1-1, with D possibly matching TRBD1 (5 bases). CDR1 is MNHEY, CDR2 SMNVEV, per germline (reference sequence). The CDR3 totals 14 residues. Trimming left V 5 bases short and J 5 bases short, with 15 bases between. DNA of the CDR3: TGTGCCAGCAGTCCTCGTGGGGGGTGGACTGAAGCTTTCTTT. Protein sequence: CASSPRGGWTEAFF.

The CDR3 DNA reads as TGTGCCTGGACCCGAACCGGGACAGGGTATCACGAGCAGTACTTC. Amino acids: CAWTRTGTGYHEQYF. This rearrangement joins TRBV30 to TRBJ2-7; 9 nucleotides match TRBD1. V dropped 4 bases and J dropped 5; count of bases not matched to a gene: 12. The CDR3 is made up of 15 amino acids. CDR1 is GTSNPN and CDR2 is SVGIG in the germline V gene (reference sequence).

J is TRBJ2-7 and V is TRBV6-4; TRBD1 aligns across 7 bases. The CDR3 has 13 residues. The ends lost 7 bases at V and 2 bases at J; junction bases unmatched: 5. Looked up from germline, CDR1 is MRHNA and CDR2 is SNTAGT. The CDR3 loop is CASISGTAYEQYF. Here the CDR3 DNA reads TGTGCCAGCATCTCCGGGACAGCCTACGAGCAGTACTTC.

The genes are TRBV9 and TRBJ2-1; a possible D gene is TRBD1 (6 bases). Germline V lookup: CDR1 SGDLS, CDR2 YYNGEE. The V and J ends lost 3 bases and 7 bases respectively, with 17 bases between them. The CDR3 spans 15 residues. In DNA form, the CDR3 reads TGTGCCAGCAGCGAGGAAGGGGGTAACAGAAATGAGCAGTTCTTC. This codes for CASSEEGGNRNEQFF.

This sequence joins TRBV9 and TRBJ2-7, with D possibly matching TRBD1 (6 bases). Between the trimmed V and J ends, which lost 4 bases and 3 bases, there was a span of 14 bases. The CDR3 is 14 residues long. Germline V gene sequence: CDR1 SGDLS, CDR2 YYNGEE. CDR3 sequence reads: CASSSTGLDYEQYF. CDR3 bases: TGTGCCAGCAGCTCGACAGGCCTCGACTACGAGCAGTACTTC.

The rearrangement links TRBV10-3 to TRBJ1-5; tentatively, D is TRBD1 (5 bases). Trimming removed 0 bases from V and 12 bases from J, with 12 bases in between. Per the germline V gene, CDR1 is ENHRY and CDR2 is SYGVKD. The CDR3 is 13 residues long. CDR3 sequence reads: CAISESVGADQHF. CDR3 DNA sequence: TGTGCCATCAGTGAGTCAGTAGGGGCAGACCAGCATTTT.

The chain employs TRBV7-9 and TRBJ1-2; TRBD1 matches 7 bases. With 5 bases clipped from V and 3 bases from J, the junction kept 9 bases outside the gene matches. Germline V gene lookup returns CDR1 SEHNR and CDR2 FQNEAQ (reference sequence). This CDR3 is built from 15 residues. CDR3 DNA: TGTGCCAGCAGCCCACAGGGGAACTTGTACTATGGCTACACCTTC. This sequence encodes CASSPQGNLYYGYTF.

The chain carries TRBV5-1 and TRBJ1-1; 8 positions agree with TRBD1. This CDR3 region has 13 residues. Germline V gives CDR1 SGHRS, CDR2 YFSETQ. V shed 4 bases, J shed 7 bases, and the junction held 6 bases outside the gene matches. The DNA for the CDR3 is TGCGCCAGCAGCCGGAGGACAGGGAGTGAAGCTTTCTTT. It codes for CASSRRTGSEAFF.

The chain is built from TRBV6-6 and TRBJ1-3, with D perhaps TRBD1 (6 bases). Trimming took off 5 bases at V and 2 bases at J, with 19 bases between the two ends. Germline values: CDR1 MNHNY, CDR2 SVGAGI (reference sequence). This CDR3 is 17 amino acids long. Here the CDR3 DNA reads TGTGCCAGCAGTCACGCGCCTGGGGGGGCGCCTGGAAACACCATATATTTT. Encoded protein: CASSHAPGGAPGNTIYF.

The V call is TRBV4-1, the J call TRBJ2-5, with D maybe TRBD2 (5 bases). V lost 2 bases and J 4 bases, leaving 14 bases between the germline ends. CDR1 is MGHRA, CDR2 YSYEKL, per germline. The CDR3 extends over 15 amino acids. In DNA, the CDR3 is TGCGCCAGCAGCCAACCCGACGGGGAAGGAGAGACCCAGTACTTC. This encodes CASSQPDGEGETQYF.

The V call is TRBV7-3, the J call TRBJ2-3, with 14 bases fitting TRBD2. The germline CDR1 and CDR2 sequences are SGHTA and FQGTGA. CDR3 length equals 16 residues. V shed 4 bases, J shed 4 bases, and the junction held 4 bases outside the gene matches. Written as DNA, the CDR3 is TGTGCCAGCAGCTCCGGGACTAGCGGGGGCCCAGATACGCAGTATTTT. It translates to CASSSGTSGGPDTQYF.